A selection of T cell receptor beta chains follows, all from one sample in a study of blood T cell repertoires in COVID-19. TCRdb's table, derived via immunoSEQ multiplex PCR, lists solely in-frame clones and lacks some. The sample lists 130,000 to 150,000 clones; approximately 83% were seen once. Sequencing was carried out using peripheral blood. The receptors come from a woman over 75 with acute or convalescent COVID-19. Both conserved end residues are part of each CDR3. A D gene is named only where the DNA matches it firmly. The size of a clone is reported for some rows only, either as once, few or many, or as a class for expanded clones.

TRBD1	TRBV10-1	TRBJ1-1	-	TGCGCCAGCAGGCGGGACAGGGTGGGTGAAGCTTTCTTT	CASRRDRVGEAFF
-	TRBV19	TRBJ2-7	-	TGTGCCAGTAGTGTAGAGAGCTCCTACGAGCAGTACTTC	CASSVESSYEQYF
-	TRBV18	TRBJ2-5	-	TGTGCCAGCTCACCACGTCAGGGTTGGGAGACCCAGTACTTC	CASSPRQGWETQYF
TRBD1	TRBV5-5	TRBJ1-5	-	TGTGCCAGCAGTCGGGACAGCCAAGATCAGCCCCAGCATTTT	CASSRDSQDQPQHF
TRBD2	TRBV18	TRBJ2-1	few	TGTGCCAGCTCAGCGACTAGCGGGGGGGCGGTTGATGAGCAGTTCTTC	CASSATSGGAVDEQFF
TRBD1	TRBV2	TRBJ2-1	-	TGTGCCAGCATGGCAGGGGACAGGGGATACAATGAGCAGTTCTTC	CASMAGDRGYNEQFF
TRBD1	TRBV29-1	TRBJ2-7	-	TGCAGCGTGATAGACCGGGACAGGAGCTCCTGCGAGCAGTACTTC	CSVIDRDRSSCEQYF
TRBD2	TRBV2	TRBJ2-2	-	TGTGCCAGCGGGGCTAGCGGGACCACCGGGGAGCTGTTTTTT	CASGASGTTGELFF
-	TRBV27	TRBJ1-2	-	TGTGCCAGCAGACCAGTTCTCGGGGGAGAATCCTATGGCTACACCTTC	CASRPVLGGESYGYTF
-	TRBV4-1	TRBJ1-4	-	TGCGCCAGCAGCCCTTCGCCTAGACAGACTAATGAAAAACTGTTTTTT	CASSPSPRQTNEKLFF
-	TRBV19	TRBJ1-1	-	TGTGCCAGTAGTATCTGGGGCAGGAACACTGAAGCTTTCTTT	CASSIWGRNTEAFF
TRBD1	TRBV7-3	TRBJ1-3	-	TGTGCCAGCAGCCAGGGGGGAATAGGAAACACCATATATTTT	CASSQGGIGNTIYF
TRBD2	TRBV5-1	TRBJ2-3	-	TGCGCCAGCAGCCCGGGACTAGCGGCTAGCACAGATACGCAGTATTTT	CASSPGLAASTDTQYF
TRBD1	TRBV9	TRBJ1-6	-	TGTGCCAGCAGCGTATTTAGGGACAGCCCTTCGCTCCTCCACTTT	CASSVFRDSPSLLHF
-	TRBV7-6	TRBJ2-4	-	TGTGCCGGCAGCCCGGAGGGTGGAGGGTACTTC	CAGSPEGGGYF
TRBD2	TRBV2	TRBJ2-2	-	TGTGCCAGCAGGCCCGGCGGACTAGCCTCATACACCGGGGAGCTGTTTTTT	CASRPGGLASYTGELFF
TRBD1	TRBV18	TRBJ1-4	-	TGTGCCAGCTCACCCGGGGACAGCCGGCGTGAAAAACTGTTTTTT	CASSPGDSRREKLFF
-	TRBV7-9	TRBJ1-2	-	TGTGCCAGCAGCCTAATTAACTATGGCTACACCTTC	CASSLINYGYTF
-	TRBV4-1	TRBJ1-5	-	TGCGCCAGCAGCCAAGATGGGCGGGACAATCAGCCCCAGCATTTT	CASSQDGRDNQPQHF
TRBD1	TRBV5-4	TRBJ1-2	-	TGTGCCAGCAGCTTGGGAGGGACAGGGGGCGGTGGCTACACCTTC	CASSLGGTGGGGYTF
-	TRBV10-3	TRBJ1-2	-	TGTGCCATCAGTGAGAAACAGGAGCACTATGGCTACACCTTC	CAISEKQEHYGYTF
TRBD1	TRBV5-1	TRBJ1-2	-	TGCGCCAGCAGCGAGGGACAGCCCTATGGCTACACCTTC	CASSEGQPYGYTF
TRBD2	TRBV6-5	TRBJ2-7	-	TGTGCCGGCAGGACTAGTCCCTCCTACGAGCAGTACTTC	CAGRTSPSYEQYF
TRBD1	TRBV7-8	TRBJ1-2	-	TGTGCCAGCAGCTTAATTACAGGGGGCGTTGGCTATGGCTACACCTTC	CASSLITGGVGYGYTF
TRBD2	TRBV19	TRBJ2-3	-	TGTGCCAGTAGTTCGGAGACTAGCGGGGGGGCCGGCACAGATACGCAGTATTTT	CASSSETSGGAGTDTQYF
-	TRBV7-4	TRBJ1-2	-	TGTGCCAGCAACTTCTTCCCTCCGACTAGCCATGGCTACACCTTC	CASNFFPPTSHGYTF
-	TRBV2	TRBJ1-1	-	TGTGCCAGCAGTCTACAAGACTTGAACACTGAAGCTTTCTTT	CASSLQDLNTEAFF
-	TRBV5-5	TRBJ1-1	-	TGTGCCAGCAGCCCGCCGACAGGTTCTATGAACACTGAAGCTTTCTTT	CASSPPTGSMNTEAFF
-	TRBV6-5	TRBJ1-2	-	TGTGCCAGCACCCCCTCAGGGAACTATGGCTACACCTTC	CASTPSGNYGYTF
-	TRBV27	TRBJ2-7	-	TGTGCCAGCAGTTCTGATAAGGGGTACGAGCAGTACTTC	CASSSDKGYEQYF
-	TRBV12-3/TRBV12-4	TRBJ2-7	-	TGTGCCAGCAGTCTGACAGGTGCCCACGAGCAGTACTTC	CASSLTGAHEQYF
-	TRBV5-1	TRBJ1-1	-	TGCGCCAGCAGCTTGACTTCAGGGGACACTGAAGCTTTCTTT	CASSLTSGDTEAFF
TRBD1	TRBV30	TRBJ2-3	-	TGTGCCTGGAGTCAAGACCGGGACAGGGCCACAGATACGCAGTATTTT	CAWSQDRDRATDTQYF
-	TRBV5-4	TRBJ1-2	-	TGTGCCAGCAGCCAAACAGGGTTTGGCTACACCTTC	CASSQTGFGYTF
-	TRBV2	TRBJ1-4	once	TGTGCCAGCAGTGCTACAGGGTTACAGGAAAAACTGTTTTTT	CASSATGLQEKLFF
-	TRBV28	TRBJ1-1	-	TGTGCCAGCAGACGCTGGGACGGAGGGAGGGTGAACACTGAAGCTTTCTTT	CASRRWDGGRVNTEAFF
TRBD2	TRBV29-1	TRBJ2-3	-	TGCAGCGTCCCACCCTGGCCTAGCGGGGGGAACACAGATACGCAGTATTTT	CSVPPWPSGGNTDTQYF
-	TRBV12-3/TRBV12-4	TRBJ1-3	-	TGTGCCAGCCGGGGGGTGTCTGGAAACACCATATATTTT	CASRGVSGNTIYF
-	TRBV12-1	TRBJ2-2	few	TGTGCCAGCAGCGCCTCACTAGCGGTGAACACCGGGGAGCTGTTTTTT	CASSASLAVNTGELFF
TRBD1	TRBV6-5	TRBJ1-2	once	TGTGCCAGCCTTGGGACAGGGAACTATGGCTACACCTTC	CASLGTGNYGYTF
TRBD1	TRBV9	TRBJ2-2	-	TGTGCCAGCACCGGACAGGGATCCCCAAACACCGGGGAGCTGTTTTTT	CASTGQGSPNTGELFF
-	TRBV3-1/TRBV3-2	TRBJ1-1	-	TGTGCCAGCAGCCAATCTAGGAGCGGAGCTTTCTTT	CASSQSRSGAFF
-	TRBV5-1	TRBJ1-1	-	TGCGCCAGCAGCTTGGCCCGGGGAGTGGGTAGGTCCACTGAAGCTTTCTTT	CASSLARGVGRSTEAFF
-	TRBV4-1	TRBJ1-4	-	TGCGCCAGCAGCCAAGTGGGACTTAAGATAGGAAATGAAAAACTGTTTTTT	CASSQVGLKIGNEKLFF
TRBD1	TRBV19	TRBJ1-5	-	TGTGCCAGTAGTGACAGGGGCCGGAGCAATCAGCCCCAGCATTTT	CASSDRGRSNQPQHF
-	TRBV5-4	TRBJ2-3	-	TGTGCCAGCAGCCCAAGCACAGATACGCAGTATTTT	CASSPSTDTQYF